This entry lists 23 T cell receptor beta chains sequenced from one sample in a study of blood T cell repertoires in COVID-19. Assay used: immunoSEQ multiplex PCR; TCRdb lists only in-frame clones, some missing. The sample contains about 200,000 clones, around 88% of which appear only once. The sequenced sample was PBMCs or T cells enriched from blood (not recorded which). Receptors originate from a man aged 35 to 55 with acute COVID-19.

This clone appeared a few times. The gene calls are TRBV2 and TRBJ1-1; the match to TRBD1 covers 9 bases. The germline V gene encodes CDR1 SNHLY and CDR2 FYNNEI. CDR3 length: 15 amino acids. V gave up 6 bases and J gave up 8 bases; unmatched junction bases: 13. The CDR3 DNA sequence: TGTGCCAGCAGGGGGACGACAGGGGGAAAAGCGGAAGCTTTCTTT. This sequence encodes CASRGTTGGKAEAFF.

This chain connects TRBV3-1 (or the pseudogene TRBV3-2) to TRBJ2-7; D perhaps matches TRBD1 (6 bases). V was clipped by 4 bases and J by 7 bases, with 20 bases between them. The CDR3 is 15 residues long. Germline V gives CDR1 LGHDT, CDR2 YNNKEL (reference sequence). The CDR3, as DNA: TGTGCCAGCAGCCCTCCGGGACACCAACTGGGGGAGCAGTACTTC. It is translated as CASSPPGHQLGEQYF.

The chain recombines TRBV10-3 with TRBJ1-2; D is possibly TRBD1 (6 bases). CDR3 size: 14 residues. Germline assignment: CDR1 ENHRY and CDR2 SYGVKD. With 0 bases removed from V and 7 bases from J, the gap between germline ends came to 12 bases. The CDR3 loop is CAISESVTGFGYTF. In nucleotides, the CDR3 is TGTGCCATCAGTGAGTCGGTAACAGGGTTTGGCTACACCTTC.

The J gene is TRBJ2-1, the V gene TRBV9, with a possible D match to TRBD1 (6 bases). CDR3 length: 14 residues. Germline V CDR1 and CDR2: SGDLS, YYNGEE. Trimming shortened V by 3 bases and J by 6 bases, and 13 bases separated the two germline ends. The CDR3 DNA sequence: TGTGCCAGCAGCGACCCGGGACACTCCAATGAGCAGTTCTTC. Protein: CASSDPGHSNEQFF.

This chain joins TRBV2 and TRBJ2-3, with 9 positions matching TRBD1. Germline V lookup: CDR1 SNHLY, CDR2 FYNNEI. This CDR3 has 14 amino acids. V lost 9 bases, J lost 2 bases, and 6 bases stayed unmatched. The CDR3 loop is CARRTGANTDTQYF. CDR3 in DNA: TGTGCCAGGAGGACAGGGGCGAACACAGATACGCAGTATTTT.

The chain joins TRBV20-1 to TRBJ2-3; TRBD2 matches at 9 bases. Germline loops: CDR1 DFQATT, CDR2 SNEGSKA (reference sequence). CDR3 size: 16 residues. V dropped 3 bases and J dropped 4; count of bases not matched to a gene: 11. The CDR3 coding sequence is TGCAGTGCTAGTCCTACAGGAGCGGGAGGTCCAGATACGCAGTATTTT. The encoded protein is CSASPTGAGGPDTQYF.

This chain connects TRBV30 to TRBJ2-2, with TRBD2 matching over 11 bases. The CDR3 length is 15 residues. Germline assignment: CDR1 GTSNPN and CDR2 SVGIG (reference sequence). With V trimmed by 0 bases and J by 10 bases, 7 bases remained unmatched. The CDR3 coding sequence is TGTGCCTGGAGTGTACAAACTAGCGGGAGCGAGGAGCTGTTTTTT. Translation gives CAWSVQTSGSEELFF.

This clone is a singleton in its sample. The CDR3 region has the DNA TGTGCCAGCAGCTTAGGTCGGGCAGAGGGCACTGAAGCTTTCTTT. Translation gives CASSLGRAEGTEAFF. The V and J genes are TRBV7-9 and TRBJ1-1, with D unresolved. Germline V gene lookup returns CDR1 SEHNR and CDR2 FQNEAQ (reference sequence). This CDR3 region has 15 residues. The V end lost 1 base, the J end lost 4 bases, and 13 bases lay between the germline ends.

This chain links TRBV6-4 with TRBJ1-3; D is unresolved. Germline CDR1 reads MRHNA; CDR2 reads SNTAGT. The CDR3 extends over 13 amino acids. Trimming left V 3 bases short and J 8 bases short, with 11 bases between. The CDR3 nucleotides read TGTGCCAGCAGTGAGGGAGCGGGTGACACCATATATTTT. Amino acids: CASSEGAGDTIYF.

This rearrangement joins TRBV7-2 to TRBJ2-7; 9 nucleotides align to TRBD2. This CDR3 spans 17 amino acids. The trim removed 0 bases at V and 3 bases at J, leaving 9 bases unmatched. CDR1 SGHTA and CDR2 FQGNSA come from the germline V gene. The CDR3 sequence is CASSLALASGKIYEQYF. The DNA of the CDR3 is TGTGCCAGCAGCTTAGCGCTCGCTAGCGGGAAAATCTACGAGCAGTACTTC.

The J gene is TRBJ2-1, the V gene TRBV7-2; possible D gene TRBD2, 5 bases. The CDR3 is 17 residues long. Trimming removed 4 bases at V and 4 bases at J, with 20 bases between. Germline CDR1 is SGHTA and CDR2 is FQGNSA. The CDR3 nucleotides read TGTGCCAGCAGCTCAAACCGGGATAGCGCACTATACAATGAGCAGTTCTTC. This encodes CASSSNRDSALYNEQFF.

The CDR3 protein is CASRRHRVGDTEAFF. For the CDR3, the DNA is TGTGCCAGCAGACGACACAGGGTCGGGGACACTGAAGCTTTCTTT. V gene TRBV6-5 combines with J gene TRBJ1-1; D is perhaps TRBD1 (6 bases). The germline gives CDR1 MNHEY, CDR2 SVGAGI. This CDR3 has 15 amino acids. V was clipped by 6 bases and J by 3 bases, with 17 bases between them.

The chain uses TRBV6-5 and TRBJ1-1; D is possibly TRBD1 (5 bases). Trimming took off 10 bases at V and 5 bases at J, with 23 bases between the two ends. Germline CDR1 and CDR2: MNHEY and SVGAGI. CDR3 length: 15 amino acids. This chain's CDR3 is CATARWGGGKTEAFF. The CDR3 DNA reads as TGTGCCACCGCGAGGTGGGGGGGAGGCAAAACTGAAGCTTTCTTT.

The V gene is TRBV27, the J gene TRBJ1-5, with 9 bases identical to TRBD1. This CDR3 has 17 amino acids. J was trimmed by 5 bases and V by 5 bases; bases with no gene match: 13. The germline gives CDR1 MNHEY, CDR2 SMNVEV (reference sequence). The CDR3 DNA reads TGTGCCAGCAGTCCGAGGACAGGGGACGGACGTGATCAGCCCCAGCATTTT. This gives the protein CASSPRTGDGRDQPQHF.

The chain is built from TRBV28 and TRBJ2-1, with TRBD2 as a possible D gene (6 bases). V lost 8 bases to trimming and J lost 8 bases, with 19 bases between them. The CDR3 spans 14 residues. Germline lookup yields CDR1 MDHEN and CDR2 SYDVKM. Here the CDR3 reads CASGLRDSSDEQFF. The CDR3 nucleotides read TGTGCCAGCGGCTTGCGGGACTCAAGCGATGAGCAGTTCTTC.

CDR3 nucleotides: TGTGCCAGCAGCGTAGAAACAGGGAAGCAGTACTTC. Its translation: CASSVETGKQYF. The chain employs TRBV5-4 and TRBJ2-7; possibly TRBD1 for D (6 bases). Trimming removed 4 bases at V and 8 bases at J, with 13 bases between. CDR1 is SGHNT, CDR2 YYREEE, per germline (reference sequence). The CDR3 runs 12 residues.

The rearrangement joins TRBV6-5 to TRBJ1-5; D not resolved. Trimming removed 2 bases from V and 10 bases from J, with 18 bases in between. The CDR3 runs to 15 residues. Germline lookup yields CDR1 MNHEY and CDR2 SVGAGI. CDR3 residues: CASSYGGSNSGPQHF. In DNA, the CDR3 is TGTGCCAGCAGTTACGGAGGGTCGAATTCTGGTCCCCAGCATTTT.

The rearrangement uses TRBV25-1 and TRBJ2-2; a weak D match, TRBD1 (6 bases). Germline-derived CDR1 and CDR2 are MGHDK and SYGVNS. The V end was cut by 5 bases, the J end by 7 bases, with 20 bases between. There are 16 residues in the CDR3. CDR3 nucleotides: TGTGCCAGCAGTCACAGGGACGAAGATTGGAACGGGGAGCTGTTTTTT. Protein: CASSHRDEDWNGELFF.

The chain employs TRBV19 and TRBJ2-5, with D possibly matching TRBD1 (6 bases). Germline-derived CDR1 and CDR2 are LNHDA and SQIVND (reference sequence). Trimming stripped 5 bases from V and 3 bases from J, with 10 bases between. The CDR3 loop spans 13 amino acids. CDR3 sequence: CASSEQGEETQYF. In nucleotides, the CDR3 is TGTGCCAGTAGTGAACAGGGTGAAGAGACCCAGTACTTC.

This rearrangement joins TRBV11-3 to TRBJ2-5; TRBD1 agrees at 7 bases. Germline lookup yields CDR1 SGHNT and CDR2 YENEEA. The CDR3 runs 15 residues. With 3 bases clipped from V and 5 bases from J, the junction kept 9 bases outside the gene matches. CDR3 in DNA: TGTGCCAGCAGCTTGGGGGAGACAGGGCGGGAGACCCAGTACTTC. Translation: CASSLGETGRETQYF. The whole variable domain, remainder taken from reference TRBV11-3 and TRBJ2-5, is EAGVVQSPRYKIIEKKQPVAFWCNPISGHNTLYWYLQNLGQGPELLIRYENEEAVDDSQLPKDRFSAERLKGVDSTLKIQPAELGDSAVYLCASSLGETGRETQYFGPGTRLLVL.

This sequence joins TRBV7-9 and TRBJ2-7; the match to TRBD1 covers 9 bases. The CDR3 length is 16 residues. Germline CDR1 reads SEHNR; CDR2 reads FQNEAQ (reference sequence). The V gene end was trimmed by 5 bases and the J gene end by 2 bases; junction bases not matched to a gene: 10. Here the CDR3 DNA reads TGTGCCAGCAGCCCTAGGGGGGACAGGGCCACCTACGAGCAGTACTTC. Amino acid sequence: CASSPRGDRATYEQYF.

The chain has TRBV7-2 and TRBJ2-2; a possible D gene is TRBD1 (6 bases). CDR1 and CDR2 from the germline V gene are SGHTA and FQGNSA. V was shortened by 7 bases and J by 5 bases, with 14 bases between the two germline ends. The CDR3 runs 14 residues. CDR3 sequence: CASNRESGTGELFF. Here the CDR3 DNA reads TGTGCCAGCAACAGGGAATCGGGTACCGGGGAGCTGTTTTTT.

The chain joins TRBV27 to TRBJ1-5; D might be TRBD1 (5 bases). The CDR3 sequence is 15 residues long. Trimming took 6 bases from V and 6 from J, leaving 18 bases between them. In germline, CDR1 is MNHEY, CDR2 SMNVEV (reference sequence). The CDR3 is CASRALSGQPQPQHF. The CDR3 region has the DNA TGTGCCAGCAGGGCGCTATCAGGGCAGCCTCAGCCCCAGCATTTT.